One sample yielded the 27 T cell receptor beta chains listed below, sequenced in a study of CD8 T cells in Susac syndrome. It was with random hexamers that roughly 0.5 to 1 ug RNA was reverse transcribed. TCRdb reprocessed the immunoSEQ multiplex PCR reads via MiXCR and lists one record per CDR3 protein. The sample yields some 210,000 distinct CDR3 sequences, 94% seen once. Sequences were obtained from CD4+ T cells from PBMCs. These receptors were obtained from a human donor with Susac syndrome.

The genes are TRBV5-1 and TRBJ2-1, with 9 bases fitting TRBD1. Germline lookup yields CDR1 SGHRS and CDR2 YFSETQ. CDR3 length: 16 residues. The ends lost 1 base at V and 8 bases at J; junction bases unmatched: 10. The CDR3: CASSLSGQGRLHEQFF. The CDR3, as DNA: TGCGCCAGCAGCTTGTCCGGACAGGGGAGACTACATGAGCAGTTCTTC.

The chain links TRBV29-1 to TRBJ1-2, with D maybe TRBD1 (6 bases). CDR1 is SQVTM, CDR2 ANQGSEA, per germline. V was clipped by 6 bases and J by 4 bases, with 15 bases between them. The CDR3 runs 13 residues. The CDR3 loop is CSVGTEGGYGYTF. CDR3 nucleotide sequence: TGCAGCGTCGGGACGGAGGGGGGCTATGGCTACACCTTC.

The chain combines TRBV6-6 with TRBJ2-3, with D maybe TRBD1 (6 bases). The CDR3 length is 14 residues. Germline V lookup: CDR1 MNHNY, CDR2 SVGAGI (reference sequence). The V and J ends lost 4 bases and 2 bases respectively, with 10 bases between them. The DNA for the CDR3 is TGTGCCAGCAGTTCCGGACAGCTCACAGATACGCAGTATTTT. Translated: CASSSGQLTDTQYF.

This chain links TRBV5-1 with TRBJ1-2; TRBD1 agrees at 9 bases. J lost 5 bases, V lost 4 bases, and 6 bases had no gene match. Germline CDR1 reads SGHRS; CDR2 reads YFSETQ. The CDR3 has 14 residues. In nucleotides, the CDR3 is TGCGCCAGCAGCAGGGGACAGGGAGTGTATGGCTACACCTTC. Its protein is CASSRGQGVYGYTF.

V gene TRBV7-3 combines with J gene TRBJ2-1; 8 bases fit TRBD1. The CDR3 covers 14 residues. Germline values: CDR1 SGHTA, CDR2 FQGTGA. The trim removed 5 bases at V and 9 bases at J, leaving 9 bases unmatched. CDR3 in DNA: TGTGCCAGCAGCACCCCGGACAGGGCGGCTGAGCAGTTCTTC. Translated: CASSTPDRAAEQFF. The variable domain in full, with the rest retrieved from reference TRBV7-3 and TRBJ2-1, is GAGVSQTPSNKVTEKGKYVELRCDPISGHTALYWYRQSLGQGPEFLIYFQGTGAADDSGLPNDRFFAVRPEGSVSTLKIQRTERGDSAVYLCASSTPDRAAEQFFGPGTRLTVL.

The V gene is TRBV6-5, the J gene TRBJ2-4; weak D call: TRBD2 (5 bases). Between the trimmed V and J ends, which lost 6 bases and 5 bases, there was a span of 11 bases. The CDR3 sequence is 13 residues long. Germline V gene sequence: CDR1 MNHEY, CDR2 SVGAGI. Written as DNA, the CDR3 is TGTGCCAGCAGCCCAAACGGGGAAAACATTCAGTACTTC. This translates into CASSPNGENIQYF.

The chain carries TRBV6-5 and TRBJ2-2; no definite D call. The CDR3 loop spans 14 amino acids. Germline V gene data show CDR1 as MNHEY and CDR2 as SVGAGI. V was clipped by 6 bases and J by 4 bases, with 12 bases between them. In DNA, the CDR3 is TGTGCCAGCAGCCCCCACCCTCGCACCGGGGAGCTGTTTTTT. Translation gives CASSPHPRTGELFF.

The chain recombines TRBV29-1 with TRBJ1-1, with 7 bases fitting TRBD1. The CDR3 is 12 amino acids. CDR1 and CDR2 (germline): SQVTM, ANQGSEA. With 7 bases clipped from V and 0 bases from J, the junction kept 2 bases outside the gene matches. Here the CDR3 reads CSATGMNTEAFF. For the CDR3, the DNA is TGCAGCGCGACAGGGATGAACACTGAAGCTTTCTTT.

V usage is TRBV29-1 and J usage is TRBJ1-1; 10 bases are a match to TRBD1. CDR3 length equals 12 residues. The junction had 4 bases not matched to a gene; V was cut back by 4 bases and J by 8 bases. Germline CDR1 is SQVTM and CDR2 is ANQGSEA. CDR3 DNA: TGCAGCGTTGTAGGGGACAGGGGAGAAGCTTTCTTT. Translated, it gives CSVVGDRGEAFF.

The rearrangement links TRBV7-2 to TRBJ2-3; a possible D gene is TRBD1 (5 bases). Germline V gene lookup returns CDR1 SGHTA and CDR2 FQGNSA. Trimming left V 2 bases short and J 2 bases short, with 8 bases between. CDR3 length: 14 amino acids. The CDR3 sequence is CASSLRQYTDTQYF. In DNA, the CDR3 is TGTGCCAGCAGCTTACGACAGTACACAGATACGCAGTATTTT.

The chain is built from TRBV4-3 and TRBJ1-2; D might be TRBD1 (5 bases). Trimming cost V 4 bases and J 2 bases, with 14 bases left between them. This CDR3 region has 15 residues. Germline V gene data show CDR1 as LGHNA and CDR2 as YSLEER. CDR3 sequence (DNA): TGCGCCAGCAGCCCAGGGACCGTTCCCAACTATGGCTACACCTTC. It yields the protein CASSPGTVPNYGYTF.

In DNA, the CDR3 is TGTGCCAGCAGCTTACTAGGAAGCACCGGGGAGCTGTTTTTT. Translating it yields CASSLLGSTGELFF. The rearrangement joins TRBV14 to TRBJ2-2; tentative D call: TRBD2 (5 bases). Germline CDR1 is SGHDN and CDR2 is FVKESK. The CDR3 loop spans 14 amino acids. The V end was cut by 5 bases, the J end by 4 bases, with 11 bases between.

This chain joins TRBV9 and TRBJ1-2; 9 bases are shared with TRBD1. Germline assignment: CDR1 SGDLS and CDR2 YYNGEE. V dropped 4 bases and J dropped 3; count of bases not matched to a gene: 7. The CDR3 is 15 residues long. CDR3 sequence: CASSLAQGADYGYTF. In DNA, the CDR3 is TGTGCCAGCAGCCTCGCACAGGGGGCGGACTATGGCTACACCTTC.

The rearrangement joins TRBV2 to TRBJ2-1; unclear D gene. CDR3 length: 12 residues. The V end lost 7 bases, the J end lost 8 bases, and 12 bases lay between the germline ends. CDR1 and CDR2 (germline): SNHLY, FYNNEI. CDR3 loop: CASKQDEDEQFF. CDR3 coding DNA: TGTGCCAGCAAGCAGGATGAAGATGAGCAGTTCTTC. Complete variable domain (other parts from reference TRBV2 and TRBJ2-1): EPEVTQTPSHQVTQMGQEVILRCVPISNHLYFYWYRQILGQKVEFLVSFYNNEISEKSEIFDDQFSVERPDGSNFTLKIRSTKLEDSAMYFCASKQDEDEQFFGPGTRLTVL.

A single count supports this clonotype. The chain couples TRBV12-3 or TRBV12-4 to TRBJ1-3; D not resolved. The CDR3 loop spans 16 amino acids. With 7 bases removed from V and 2 bases from J, the gap between germline ends came to 18 bases. Here the CDR3 DNA reads TGTGCCAGCACCTTCTCCTCAGGCCTAACTGGAAACACCATATATTTT. Translated: CASTFSSGLTGNTIYF.

The chain combines TRBV20-1 with TRBJ1-2; D call uncertain. The germline V gene encodes CDR1 DFQATT and CDR2 SNEGSKA (reference sequence). V was shortened by 4 bases and J by 3 bases, with 15 bases between the two germline ends. This CDR3 comprises 14 residues. CDR3 protein: CSATRGGSHYGYTF. DNA of the CDR3: TGCAGTGCTACCCGAGGCGGGTCTCACTATGGCTACACCTTC.

The V gene is TRBV5-1, the J gene TRBJ2-3, with a possible D match to TRBD2 (6 bases). CDR3 size: 16 residues. Germline CDR1 reads SGHRS; CDR2 reads YFSETQ. Trimming took off 4 bases at V and 6 bases at J, with 21 bases between the two ends. The CDR3 here is CASSPEGTRDVDTQYF. CDR3 nucleotides: TGCGCCAGCAGCCCGGAGGGGACCCGGGATGTGGATACGCAGTATTTT.

The rearrangement uses TRBV6-5 and TRBJ1-5; no clear D. V was shortened by 5 bases and J by 1 base, with 9 bases between the two germline ends. The CDR3 runs 14 residues. Germline-derived CDR1 and CDR2 are MNHEY and SVGAGI. CDR3 nucleotide sequence: TGTGCCAGCAGTAGGGTTCTCAGCAATCAGCCCCAGCATTTT. Residues: CASSRVLSNQPQHF.

This clonotype was counted only a few times. This chain links TRBV9 with TRBJ1-6; 7 nucleotides line up with TRBD1. CDR1 SGDLS and CDR2 YYNGEE come from the germline V gene. With 0 bases clipped from V and 7 bases from J, the junction kept 4 bases outside the gene matches. CDR3 length equals 15 residues. CDR3 coding DNA: TGTGCCAGCAGCGTAGGACAGGGTAACAATTCACCCCTCCACTTT. Its translation: CASSVGQGNNSPLHF.

The V call is TRBV5-6, the J call TRBJ1-1, with TRBD1 matching 10 bases. CDR1 SGHDT and CDR2 YYEEEE come from the germline V gene. V lost 4 bases to trimming and J lost 5 bases; unmatched junction nucleotides: 5. The CDR3 has 14 residues. The CDR3 sequence: CASSPTGGLTEAFF. The DNA for the CDR3 is TGTGCCAGCAGCCCGACAGGGGGCTTAACTGAAGCTTTCTTT. Combining the CDR3 with reference TRBV5-6 and TRBJ1-1 gives the whole variable domain DAGVTQSPTHLIKTRGQQVTLRCSPKSGHDTVSWYQQALGQGPQFIFQYYEEEERQRGNFPDRFSGHQFPNYSSELNVNALLLGDSALYLCASSPTGGLTEAFFGQGTRLTVV.

This chain links TRBV29-1 with TRBJ2-3; 7 bases agree with TRBD1. Germline CDR1 reads SQVTM; CDR2 reads ANQGSEA. The CDR3 consists of 15 residues. Germline trimming cut 6 bases from V and 0 bases from J; bases unmatched to any gene: 9. The CDR3 DNA follows: TGCAGCGTCCTTAGGACAGGAAGAAGCACAGATACGCAGTATTTT. This encodes CSVLRTGRSTDTQYF.

The genes are TRBV3-1 and TRBJ1-1; D is unresolved. Germline V gene data show CDR1 as LGHDT and CDR2 as YNNKEL (reference sequence). Trimming took 6 bases from V and 7 from J, leaving 12 bases between them. CDR3 size: 12 residues. The CDR3 DNA is TGTGCCAGCAGGCCCCCCGCCGATGAAGCTTTCTTT. Translating it yields CASRPPADEAFF.

The V gene is TRBV24-1, the J gene TRBJ1-5, with a tentative D call TRBD1 (5 bases). The length of the CDR3 is 15 residues. The germline gives CDR1 KGHDR, CDR2 SFDVKD. Trimming removed 3 bases at V and 1 base at J, with 9 bases between. CDR3 in DNA: TGTGCCACCAGTGATGACAGTTTGAGCAATCAGCCCCAGCATTTT. Protein sequence: CATSDDSLSNQPQHF.

The CDR3 loop reads CAWYLKGASRLHF. The DNA of the CDR3 is TGTGCCTGGTACCTTAAAGGGGCGAGTCGTCTCCACTTT. The rearrangement joins TRBV30 to TRBJ1-6; D is possibly TRBD1 (5 bases). The CDR3 is 13 amino acids. Germline CDR1 and CDR2: GTSNPN and SVGIG (reference sequence). V was shortened by 5 bases and J by 16 bases, with 21 bases between the two germline ends.

This rearrangement joins TRBV6-5 to TRBJ1-1, with D unclear. Deletions cut 8 bases from V and 13 bases from J, with 23 bases between. The germline gives CDR1 MNHEY, CDR2 SVGAGI. This CDR3 is 13 amino acids long. The CDR3 sequence is CASEAPAVRRVFF. CDR3 bases: TGTGCCAGCGAAGCCCCGGCGGTCAGGAGAGTTTTCTTT.

This rearrangement joins TRBV7-2 to TRBJ1-6; 9 bases align to TRBD1. V was clipped by 5 bases and J by 10 bases; unmatched bases: 9. Germline V lookup: CDR1 SGHTA, CDR2 FQGNSA. This CDR3 region has 15 residues. This CDR3 reads CASSPRRDRDSPLHF. The CDR3 region has the DNA TGTGCCAGCAGCCCTAGGCGGGACAGGGACTCACCCCTCCACTTT. Supplemented by reference TRBV7-2 and TRBJ1-6, the full variable domain reads GAGVSQSPSNKVTEKGKDVELRCDPISGHTALYWYRQSLGQGLEFLIYFQGNSAPDKSGLPSDRFSAERTGGSVSTLTIQRTQQEDSAVYLCASSPRRDRDSPLHFGNGTRLTVT.

The rearrangement joins TRBV20-1 to TRBJ1-3; weak D call: TRBD1 (5 bases). Germline values: CDR1 DFQATT, CDR2 SNEGSKA (reference sequence). The V and J ends lost 5 bases and 2 bases respectively, with 10 bases between them. This CDR3 is 13 amino acids long. In DNA form, the CDR3 reads TGCAGTGCTTCCCCGGGGGCTGGAAACACCATATATTTT. It encodes CSASPGAGNTIYF.